This TCR beta chain was obtained from a study of cytomegalovirus exposure and HLA in healthy donors. General study points: Some TCR beta chains (around 160 of them) were listed as cytomegalovirus-associated.

The data were produced by immunoSEQ multiplex PCR, yet TCRdb's version contains in-frame clones alone and is incomplete. The sample contains roughly 240,000 clones, just under 90% of which appear only once. Separate from the roughly 730-subject first cohort, the roughly 120-subject validation cohort was the one that the donors belonged to. With regard to this clone: The antigen is unknown.

This CDR3 contains 17 residues. Germline V gene data show CDR1 as LGHNA and CDR2 as YSLEER. The ends were cut back, 0 bases at V and 5 bases at J, with 19 bases in the middle. This chain joins TRBV4-3 and TRBJ1-2; the D is unclear. Material for sequencing was PBMCs. The sequence derives from a man aged 18 to 29 in good health and CMV-seronegative. CDR3 coding DNA: TGCGCCAGCAGCCAAGAGGTCAGCTCAAAACCGGGGTATGGCTACACCTTC. This translates into CASSQEVSSKPGYGYTF.